Below are 20 T cell receptor beta chains sequenced from a single sample in a study. TCRdb ran MiXCR on the 5' RACE reads and lists one entry per CDR3 protein. The sample has around 43,000 distinct CDR3 sequences; approximately 17% are singletons. Sequencing was done on a sample of naive CD4+ T cells sorted from a lymph node. Specified subset: naive CD4+ T cells, CD4+CD45RA+CD25-. Every receptor here comes from a female donor with breast cancer.

This clonotype was counted between two and nine times. The chain has TRBV12-3 or TRBV12-4 and TRBJ1-5, with TRBD1 as a possible D gene (6 bases). V was clipped by 3 bases and J by 0 bases, with 18 bases between them. CDR3 length: 18 amino acids. The CDR3 spells CASSFINQGRGSNQPQHF. CDR3 nucleotide sequence: TGTGCCAGCAGTTTCATCAATCAGGGGCGGGGTAGCAATCAGCCCCAGCATTTT.

This clonotype was counted at least ten times. The chain has TRBV6-5 and TRBJ1-2; no reliable D call. The CDR3 covers 16 residues. Germline assignment: CDR1 MNHEY and CDR2 SVGAGI. Trimming took off 0 bases at V and 3 bases at J, with 14 bases between the two ends. CDR3 residues: CASSYSRGPPHYGYTF. CDR3 DNA sequence: TGTGCCAGCAGTTACTCGCGAGGCCCCCCACACTATGGCTACACCTTC.

The rearrangement uses TRBV5-1 and TRBJ2-3, with a weak D call TRBD2 (6 bases). The CDR3 consists of 13 residues. The V and J ends lost 7 bases and 2 bases respectively, with 11 bases between them. Germline V gives CDR1 SGHRS, CDR2 YFSETQ. Here the CDR3 reads CASGRGFTDTQYF. The CDR3 coding sequence is TGCGCCAGCGGCCGGGGGTTCACAGATACGCAGTATTTT.

This clonotype has just a few counts. J is TRBJ2-2 and V is TRBV5-4, with TRBD2 as a possible D gene (5 bases). The CDR3 loop spans 15 amino acids. Deletions cut 4 bases from V and 4 bases from J, with 14 bases between. The germline V gene encodes CDR1 SGHNT and CDR2 YYREEE (reference sequence). The CDR3 protein is CASSTPTRATGELFF. CDR3 DNA sequence: TGTGCCAGCAGCACACCCACTAGGGCCACCGGGGAGCTGTTTTTT. Full variable domain (missing parts from reference TRBV5-4 and TRBJ2-2): ETGVTQSPTHLIKTRGQQVTLRCSSQSGHNTVSWYQQALGQGPQFIFQYYREEENGRGNFPPRFSGLQFPNYSSELNVNALELDDSALYLCASSTPTRATGELFFGEGSRLTVL.

This clonotype was seen more than once but under ten times. The V gene is TRBV7-6, the J gene TRBJ2-5; D could derive from TRBD1 or TRBD2 (5 bases each). CDR1 is SGHVS, CDR2 FNYEAQ, per germline. V lost 8 bases and J lost 2, with 12 bases in between. This CDR3 region has 13 residues. In nucleotides, the CDR3 is TGTGCCAGCGCCCCAGGGACGCAAGAGACCCAGTACTTC. Translation: CASAPGTQETQYF. The full variable domain, its missing parts supplied by reference TRBV7-6 and TRBJ2-5, is GAGVSQSPRYKVTKRGQDVALRCDPISGHVSLYWYRQALGQGPEFLTYFNYEAQQDKSGLPNDRFSAERPEGSISTLTIQRTEQRDSAMYRCASAPGTQETQYFGPGTRLLVL.

This chain joins TRBV28 and TRBJ2-4; 7 bases fit TRBD1. After removal of 5 bases from V and 1 base from J, the junction contained 14 bases not matched to a gene. The germline CDR1 and CDR2 sequences are MDHEN and SYDVKM. The CDR3 runs 18 residues. The DNA of the CDR3 is TGTGCCAGCAGTCCAAACCTCAGGGGGAGTGGGGCCAAAAACATTCAGTACTTC. The encoded protein is CASSPNLRGSGAKNIQYF.

This clonotype was observed a few times. The rearrangement links TRBV7-8 to TRBJ1-1, with D possibly TRBD1 on 6 matching bases. This CDR3 contains 12 residues. Germline CDR1 is SGHVS and CDR2 is FQNEAQ. V was pared by 5 bases and J by 10 bases, with 14 bases between. This CDR3 reads CASSPNRDAAFF. CDR3 DNA sequence: TGTGCCAGCAGCCCCAACAGGGATGCAGCTTTCTTT. Using reference TRBV7-8 and TRBJ1-1 for the parts outside the CDR3, the full variable domain is GAGVSQSPRYKVAKRGQDVALRCDPISGHVSLFWYQQALGQGPEFLTYFQNEAQLDKSGLPSDRFFAERPEGSVSTLKIQRTQQEDSAVYLCASSPNRDAAFFGQGTRLTVV.

The V and J genes are TRBV7-9 and TRBJ2-1; perhaps TRBD2 as D (5 bases). Looked up from germline, CDR1 is SEHNR and CDR2 is FQNEAQ (reference sequence). Trimming took off 7 bases at V and 8 bases at J, with 15 bases between the two ends. The CDR3 totals 13 residues. The DNA of the CDR3 is TGTGCCAGCATCCCAGGCGGTAGCGATGAGCAGTTCTTC. Translated: CASIPGGSDEQFF.

The gene calls are TRBV6-6 and TRBJ1-5; no definite D call. The germline V gene encodes CDR1 MNHNY and CDR2 SVGAGI (reference sequence). V was shortened by 3 bases and J by 11 bases, with 17 bases between the two germline ends. This CDR3 has 14 amino acids. CDR3 amino acids: CASSYNPEQSAQHF. Here the CDR3 DNA reads TGTGCCAGCAGTTATAACCCGGAGCAATCAGCCCAGCATTTT.

This clonotype was seen at least ten times. V is TRBV11-2 and J is TRBJ2-3; possibly TRBD2 for D (5 bases). The CDR3 is 14 residues long. V gave up 1 base and J gave up 4 bases, with 9 bases separating them. Germline V gives CDR1 SGHAT, CDR2 FQNNGV. The DNA of the CDR3 is TGTGCCAGCAGCTTAGGAGGGATTGCAGATACGCAGTATTTT. It is translated as CASSLGGIADTQYF.

This clonotype was found a few times. This chain's CDR3 is CASSQEGASDEKLFF. The CDR3, as DNA: TGCGCCAGCAGCCAGGAGGGGGCTTCAGATGAAAAACTGTTTTTT. The rearrangement links TRBV5-1 to TRBJ1-4; 7 bases agree with TRBD1. V shed 4 bases and J 6 bases; nucleotides not matched to a gene: 9. CDR1 and CDR2 from the germline V gene are SGHRS and YFSETQ. The CDR3 sequence is 15 residues long.

This clonotype showed up just a few times. The chain is built from TRBV7-9 and TRBJ2-5; D call uncertain. Trimming cost V 1 base and J 12 bases, with 9 bases left between them. The CDR3 covers 11 residues. Germline CDR1 SEHNR, CDR2 FQNEAQ (reference sequence). CDR3 DNA: TGTGCCAGCAGCTTAGTAGGGCCTGAGTACTTC. As protein: CASSLVGPEYF. Full variable domain (rest looked up from reference TRBV7-9 and TRBJ2-5): DTGVSQNPRHKITKRGQNVTFRCDPISEHNRLYWYRQTLGQGPEFLTYFQNEAQLEKSRLLSDRFSAERPKGSFSTLEIQRTEQGDSAMYLCASSLVGPEYFGPGTRLLVL.

V usage is TRBV19 and J usage is TRBJ1-5; possibly TRBD1 for D (5 bases). Germline CDR1 LNHDA, CDR2 SQIVND (reference sequence). The V end was cut by 9 bases, the J end by 7 bases, with 19 bases between. The CDR3 runs to 14 residues. The CDR3: CASAKPQGAQPQHF. The CDR3 DNA follows: TGTGCCAGCGCAAAACCCCAGGGCGCCCAGCCCCAGCATTTT.

As concerns this clonotype: This may arise from a read error, as a much more abundant clone is one base away. The chain is built from TRBV29-1 and TRBJ2-5, with no clear D. Germline loops: CDR1 SQVTM, CDR2 ANQGSEA. The CDR3 runs to 13 residues. In nucleotides, the CDR3 is TGCAGCGTTGGGGAACAGCCTCAAGAGGCCCAGTACTTC. Translation: CSVGEQPQEAQYF.

The chain combines TRBV7-2 with TRBJ2-3; D not certain. V dropped 4 bases and J dropped 0 bases, with 5 bases sitting between them. Germline V CDR1 and CDR2: SGHTA, FQGNSA. CDR3 size: 13 residues. In DNA form, the CDR3 reads TGTGCCAGCAGCTCAACCAGCACAGATACGCAGTATTTT. Protein sequence: CASSSTSTDTQYF.

This clonotype appeared a few times. The V call is TRBV14, the J call TRBJ2-5; D tentatively fits TRBD1 or TRBD2 (5 bases each). Deletions cut 1 base from V and 4 bases from J, with 13 bases between. Germline values: CDR1 SGHDN, CDR2 FVKESK. The CDR3 consists of 15 residues. As DNA, the CDR3 is TGTGCCAGCAGCCAAGGGGCGGCAGGGACAGAGACCCAGTACTTC. Encoded protein: CASSQGAAGTETQYF.

This chain uses TRBV5-1 with TRBJ1-2; D gene ambiguous. Germline V gene data show CDR1 as SGHRS and CDR2 as YFSETQ. This CDR3 has 14 residues. The ends were cut back, 3 bases at V and 5 bases at J, with 14 bases in the middle. This CDR3 reads CASSSSAPEYGYTF. The CDR3 DNA sequence: TGCGCCAGCAGCTCGTCAGCGCCCGAATATGGCTACACCTTC.

Only a few counts were recorded for this clonotype. The V and J genes are TRBV7-2 and TRBJ1-6; maybe TRBD1 (6 bases). V dropped 8 bases and J dropped 9 bases, with 11 bases sitting between them. The CDR3 runs 12 residues. Looked up from germline, CDR1 is SGHTA and CDR2 is FQGNSA. The CDR3 region is CASGEGVSPLHF. In nucleotides, the CDR3 is TGTGCCAGCGGGGAGGGGGTTTCACCCCTCCACTTT.

Here the CDR3 DNA reads TGTGCCACCAGTGACTCGACGGTTAGCACAGATACGCAGTATTTT. It translates to CATSDSTVSTDTQYF. The chain recombines TRBV24-1 with TRBJ2-3; D gene uncertain. Germline V gives CDR1 KGHDR, CDR2 SFDVKD. The CDR3 is made up of 15 amino acids. V dropped 4 bases and J dropped 0 bases, with 10 bases sitting between them.

By frequency in the sample, this clonotype is medium-sized. The V call is TRBV6-1, the J call TRBJ2-1; 9 positions agree with TRBD2. V lost 6 bases, J lost 8 bases, and 8 bases stayed unmatched. From germline, CDR1 is MNHNS and CDR2 SASEGT. The CDR3 is made up of 14 amino acids. The CDR3 here is CASRGGLAGHEQFF. In DNA form, the CDR3 reads TGTGCCAGCAGGGGGGGACTAGCCGGCCATGAGCAGTTCTTC.